Listed here are 16 T cell receptor beta chains from one sample, sequenced in a study of blood T cell repertoires in COVID-19. TCRdb's table, derived via immunoSEQ multiplex PCR, lists solely in-frame clones and lacks some. The repertoire holds fewer than 55,000 clones, with roughly four fifths as singletons. The sequencing input was peripheral blood. The origin of the receptors is a man aged 70-80 years with active COVID-19.

The CDR3 spells CASNTDRKTVAKNIQYF. CDR3 in DNA: TGTGCCAGCAACACAGATAGAAAAACGGTAGCCAAAAACATTCAGTACTTC. The chain recombines TRBV6-4 with TRBJ2-4; the D is unclear. Germline CDR1 reads MRHNA; CDR2 reads SNTAGT. This CDR3 has 17 amino acids. Deletions cut 7 bases from V and 0 bases from J, with 19 bases between.

The V call is TRBV10-3, the J call TRBJ2-1, with 7 nucleotides matching TRBD2. Germline V gene data show CDR1 as ENHRY and CDR2 as SYGVKD. The CDR3 is 13 amino acids. V was pared by 4 bases and J by 7 bases, with 4 bases of the junction left unmatched. The CDR3 spells CAISGPGGNEQFF. The CDR3 DNA reads TGTGCCATCAGTGGACCCGGGGGGAATGAGCAGTTCTTC.

In DNA, the CDR3 is TGTGCCAGCAGCCCGGGGGTCGTCTACGAGCAGTACTTC. This sequence encodes CASSPGVVYEQYF. V is TRBV9 and J is TRBJ2-7, with D perhaps TRBD2 (6 bases). This CDR3 is built from 13 residues. Trimming shortened V by 4 bases and J by 3 bases, and 11 bases separated the two germline ends. Per germline, CDR1 SGDLS and CDR2 YYNGEE.

Here the CDR3 reads CASSLNRGQGGEQYF. The DNA for the CDR3 is TGCGCCAGCAGCTTGAACAGGGGGCAGGGTGGGGAGCAGTACTTC. The genes are TRBV5-1 and TRBJ2-7, with 9 positions matching TRBD1. The CDR3 contains 15 residues. V was pared by 1 base and J by 7 bases, with 9 bases of the junction left unmatched. The V gene's germline CDR1 is SGHRS and CDR2 YFSETQ.

The chain joins TRBV5-6 to TRBJ1-2; tentative D call: TRBD1 (5 bases). The CDR3 totals 15 residues. V dropped 0 bases and J dropped 4 bases, with 13 bases sitting between them. Germline V CDR1 and CDR2: SGHDT, YYEEEE. The CDR3 DNA follows: TGTGCCAGCAGCTTGGCGCCCGGGGGGGGCTATGGCTACACCTTC. Translated: CASSLAPGGGYGYTF.

The chain recombines TRBV4-3 with TRBJ2-3, with TRBD2 as a possible D gene (5 bases). This CDR3 spans 16 amino acids. Per the germline V gene, CDR1 is LGHNA and CDR2 is YSLEER. The germline V and J ends were trimmed by 2 bases and 5 bases, with 17 bases remaining between them. CDR3 residues: CASSQQPASKGDTQYF. CDR3 nucleotide sequence: TGCGCCAGCAGCCAACAACCGGCTAGCAAGGGAGATACGCAGTATTTT.

The chain joins TRBV7-9 to TRBJ2-2, with D possibly TRBD2 on 6 matching bases. This CDR3 comprises 16 residues. Trimming took 4 bases from V and 6 from J, leaving 18 bases between them. CDR1 is SEHNR, CDR2 FQNEAQ, per germline (reference sequence). CDR3 region: CASSSRGLAGSGELFF. In DNA form, the CDR3 reads TGTGCCAGCAGCTCCCGCGGGCTCGCGGGATCCGGGGAGCTGTTTTTT.

The chain employs TRBV5-1 and TRBJ2-2; TRBD1 is a possible D gene (6 bases). The CDR3 totals 16 residues. V lost 4 bases and J 1 base, leaving 14 bases between the germline ends. Germline loops: CDR1 SGHRS, CDR2 YFSETQ. Here the CDR3 reads CASSRTGTLNTGELFF. In DNA form, the CDR3 reads TGCGCCAGCAGCCGCACAGGGACATTGAACACCGGGGAGCTGTTTTTT.

This clone was detected a few times. This chain connects TRBV5-1 to TRBJ1-4; D perhaps matches TRBD1 (6 bases). This CDR3 region has 16 residues. V was trimmed by 6 bases and J by 3 bases, leaving 18 bases between them. CDR1 is SGHRS and CDR2 is YFSETQ in the germline V gene. As DNA, the CDR3 is TGCGCCAGCACCAAGACAGGTTCGACGTCTAATGAAAAACTGTTTTTT. This sequence encodes CASTKTGSTSNEKLFF.

The table lists this clone with a few counts. The chain links TRBV7-9 to TRBJ1-3, with a tentative D call TRBD1 (5 bases). V was cut by 3 bases and J by 0 bases, with 6 bases left in between. The germline CDR1 and CDR2 sequences are SEHNR and FQNEAQ (reference sequence). The CDR3 consists of 14 residues. CDR3 amino acids: CASSLGLSGNTIYF. For the CDR3, the DNA is TGTGCCAGCAGCTTGGGACTCTCTGGAAACACCATATATTTT.

This chain links TRBV11-3 with TRBJ2-2, with 8 bases lining up with TRBD1. Trimming removed 4 bases from V and 0 bases from J; junction bases left unmatched: 1. Per germline, CDR1 SGHNT and CDR2 YENEEA. The CDR3 is made up of 15 amino acids. The CDR3 bases are TGTGCCAGCAGCTGGACAGGGACGAACACCGGGGAGCTGTTTTTT. It translates to CASSWTGTNTGELFF.

The gene calls are TRBV2 and TRBJ1-2; 8 positions match TRBD1. The junction had 4 bases not matched to a gene; V was cut back by 1 base and J by 9 bases. CDR1 and CDR2 from the germline V gene are SNHLY and FYNNEI. This CDR3 has 13 residues. CDR3 sequence: CASSEVAGGSYTF. In DNA form, the CDR3 reads TGTGCCAGCAGTGAAGTGGCAGGGGGCAGCTACACCTTC. Combining the CDR3 with reference TRBV2 and TRBJ1-2 gives the whole variable domain EPEVTQTPSHQVTQMGQEVILRCVPISNHLYFYWYRQILGQKVEFLVSFYNNEISEKSEIFDDQFSVERPDGSNFTLKIRSTKLEDSAMYFCASSEVAGGSYTFGSGTRLTVV.

V and J are TRBV6-2 or TRBV6-3 and TRBJ2-5, with 11 bases lining up with TRBD2. Germline V gene data show CDR1 as MNHEY and CDR2 as SVGEGT. The CDR3 is 15 residues long. V gave up 5 bases and J gave up 7 bases; unmatched junction bases: 9. CDR3 amino acids: CASSTGTSGFRTQYF. Here the CDR3 DNA reads TGTGCCAGCAGTACGGGGACTAGCGGTTTTAGGACCCAGTACTTC.

This clone appeared once. This chain uses TRBV27 with TRBJ2-7, with D tentatively TRBD2 (7 bases). The CDR3 sequence is 17 residues long. V was pared by 6 bases and J by 1 base, with 22 bases between. Germline V gives CDR1 MNHEY, CDR2 SMNVEV (reference sequence). As DNA, the CDR3 is TGTGCCAGCAGCCCCCAGCCGGGAGGACAGCCTTCCTACGAGCAGTACTTC. This gives the protein CASSPQPGGQPSYEQYF.

The V gene is TRBV21-1, the J gene TRBJ1-2; the table's D call, TRBD1, was not checked against the DNA. TRBV21-1 corresponds to a pseudogene. This CDR3 is 16 amino acids long. This CDR3 is CASSRGIPPGQKSYTF. For the CDR3, the DNA is TGTGCCAGCAGCAGGGGGATCCCCCCGGGACAAAAAAGTTACACCTTC.

The chain combines TRBV3-1 (or the pseudogene TRBV3-2) with TRBJ1-2; the match to TRBD1 covers 10 bases. J was trimmed by 4 bases and V by 4 bases; bases with no gene match: 3. The CDR3 runs to 14 residues. Germline V gene lookup returns CDR1 LGHDT and CDR2 YNNKEL (reference sequence). This chain's CDR3 is CASSRQGASYGYTF. The CDR3, as DNA: TGTGCCAGCAGCCGACAGGGGGCGAGCTATGGCTACACCTTC.